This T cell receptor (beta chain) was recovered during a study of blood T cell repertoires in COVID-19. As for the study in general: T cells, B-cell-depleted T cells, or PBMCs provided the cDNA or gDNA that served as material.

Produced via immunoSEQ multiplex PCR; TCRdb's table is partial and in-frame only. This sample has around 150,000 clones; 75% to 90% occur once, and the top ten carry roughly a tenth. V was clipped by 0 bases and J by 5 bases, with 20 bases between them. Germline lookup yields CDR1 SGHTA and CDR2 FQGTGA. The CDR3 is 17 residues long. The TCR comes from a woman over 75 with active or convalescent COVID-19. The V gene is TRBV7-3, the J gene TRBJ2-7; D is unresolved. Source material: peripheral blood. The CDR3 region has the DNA TGTGCCAGCAGCTTAACTCGTGTCTGCCGGTATGTCCACGAGCAGTACTTC. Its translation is CASSLTRVCRYVHEQYF.